Below, one T cell receptor beta chain is given with its context. Its specificity is not known. The data stem from a study of Ad26.COV2.S vaccination and SARS-CoV-2 variants. The method was immunoSEQ multiplex PCR; TCRdb's version includes in-frame clones alone and lacks a portion of them. The table shows around 400,000 clones, with around four fifths occurring only once. Study-level findings and limits: Substantial breadth was reportedly displayed by spike-specific CD8+ and CD4+ T cell responses after vaccination.

The CDR3 extends over 15 amino acids. The V and J ends lost 2 bases and 1 base, in that order; junction bases with no gene match: 6. The germline CDR1 and CDR2 sequences are GTSNPN and SVGIG (reference sequence). Sample treatment: 19 received Ad26.COV2.S at low or high dose, single or two shots; 5 received placebo; per-sample allocation not given. Sampling occurred on day 63 after the first vaccine or placebo injection. An 18-55-year-old adult in Boston served as donor. The source was peripheral blood, collected in a trial of Ad26.COV2.S vaccine versus placebo. V is TRBV30 and J is TRBJ2-7, with 9 bases identical to TRBD1. The TCR was taken from a person between 18 and 65 years old who received the Ad26.COV2.S COVID-19 vaccine or a placebo. DNA for the CDR3: TGTGCCTGGAGTCTCACCGGGACAGGGTCCTACGAGCAGTACTTC. Its protein product is CAWSLTGTGSYEQYF.